This T cell receptor (beta chain) is drawn from a study of T cell clonality in common variable immunodeficiency. Points from the study as a whole: Common variable immunodeficiency TCR beta sequences reportedly had fewer deletions and N-nucleotide insertions. CVID subjects had higher TCRbeta clonality than healthy controls, most marked in about a third. CVID subjects shared fewer TCRbeta clones than healthy controls did. Repertoire-complication correlations in CVID were limited by patient heterogeneity.

Some clones are missing from TCRdb's copy, which holds only in-frame ones; the method was immunoSEQ multiplex PCR. The data show fewer than 70,000 clones, with none appearing a single time. This clone was recorded many times. The antigen remains unidentified. The CDR3 end lies 3 residues beyond the end of the read and is filled in from the germline J gene. The V and J ends lost 0 bases and 4 bases, in that order; junction bases with no gene match: 1. From germline, CDR1 is GTSNPN and CDR2 SVGIG (reference sequence). CDR3 length equals 13 residues. The receptor was derived from a person aged 18 to 75 in good health. The sequencing sample was made of peripheral blood mononuclear cells. The chain carries TRBV30 and TRBJ1-2; 8 nucleotides match TRBD1. The CDR3 DNA, read in part, is TGTGCCTGGAGTGTTGGACAGGGCTATGGC. It codes for CAWSVGQGYG. The whole CDR3 sequence reads CAWSVGQGYGYTF.